This passage covers 24 T cell receptor beta chains from one sample sequenced in a study of T-cell reconstitution after alpha-beta-depleted transplantation in children (dated by TCRdb to the mid-2010s). The protocol used for the library was PCR. The instrument given in TCRdb is Illumina HiSeq 2500. TCR libraries were prepared with molecular barcoding, using unique molecular identifiers to normalize TCRbeta repertoire quantification. TCRdb passed the public sequencing reads through fastp at Q25 and MiXCR, retaining productive beta sequences. Each entry merges the rows of one CDR3 protein and shows their most common DNA and genes. The sample contains fewer than 550,000 distinct CDR3 sequences, roughly 11% of them found a single time. Roughly 6% of the sample goes to the ten largest clones. The material was PBMCs from the stem cell graft donor, obtained from the stem cell graft. These receptors were collected from a human donor who donated a stem cell graft to a child with acute myeloid leukemia.

The chain recombines TRBV12-3 or TRBV12-4 with TRBJ1-1; a possible D gene is TRBD1 (5 bases). V lost 4 bases and J lost 4, with 16 bases in between. The CDR3 sequence is 15 residues long. This CDR3 reads CASSSRRVGGTEAFF. In DNA, the CDR3 is TGTGCCAGCAGTTCCCGCAGGGTGGGAGGCACTGAAGCTTTCTTT.

This clonotype was seen a handful of times. The chain combines TRBV7-9 with TRBJ2-4, with TRBD2 matching over 10 bases. Germline V lookup: CDR1 SEHNR, CDR2 FQNEAQ (reference sequence). CDR3 length: 17 residues. V was pared by 8 bases and J by 3 bases, with 13 bases of the junction left unmatched. CDR3 region: CASAVLAGGTVKNIQYF. CDR3 sequence (DNA): TGTGCCAGCGCTGTATTAGCGGGGGGCACTGTCAAAAACATTCAGTACTTC.

This clonotype has more than one count but fewer than ten. The rearrangement links TRBV10-3 to TRBJ2-1; TRBD2 matches at 13 bases. The CDR3 totals 15 residues. The V gene end was trimmed by 5 bases and the J gene end by 6 bases; junction bases not matched to a gene: 4. Germline lookup yields CDR1 ENHRY and CDR2 SYGVKD. This CDR3 is CAISQGTSGINEQFF. The CDR3 region has the DNA TGTGCCATCAGTCAAGGGACTAGCGGGATCAATGAGCAGTTCTTC.

This clonotype appeared many times. This rearrangement joins TRBV5-1 to TRBJ2-1, with D possibly TRBD1 on 6 matching bases. Trimming stripped 3 bases from V and 5 bases from J, with 18 bases between. The germline V gene has CDR1 SGHRS and CDR2 YFSETQ. The CDR3 runs to 16 residues. The CDR3 DNA follows: TGCGCCAGCAGCTCAGCTGGACAGACTATTAACAATGAGCAGTTCTTC. Protein product: CASSSAGQTINNEQFF. The complete variable domain, with remaining parts taken from reference TRBV5-1 and TRBJ2-1, reads KAGVTQTPRYLIKTRGQQVTLSCSPISGHRSVSWYQQTPGQGLQFLFEYFSETQRNKGNFPGRFSGRQFSNSRSEMNVSTLELGDSALYLCASSSAGQTINNEQFFGPGTRLTVL.

This chain links TRBV6-1 with TRBJ2-7; 9 nucleotides align to TRBD1. Trimming took 4 bases from V and 5 from J; bases not matched to a gene: 9. CDR1 is MNHNS, CDR2 SASEGT, per germline. This CDR3 is built from 15 residues. For the CDR3, the DNA is TGTGCCAGCAGTGCCCCGGGACAGGGAATCCACGAGCAGTACTTC. Translated: CASSAPGQGIHEQYF.

This chain uses TRBV15 with TRBJ2-2; D not certain. V was cut by 0 bases and J by 7 bases, with 9 bases left in between. The CDR3 length is 14 residues. Germline V gene data show CDR1 as LNHNV and CDR2 as YYDKDF (reference sequence). This chain's CDR3 is CATSRDPPFGELFF. In DNA, the CDR3 is TGTGCCACCAGCAGAGATCCGCCTTTCGGGGAGCTGTTTTTT.

The chain combines TRBV7-9 with TRBJ2-1, with 10 nucleotides matching TRBD2. The V and J ends lost 6 bases and 7 bases, in that order; junction bases with no gene match: 6. The CDR3 is made up of 14 amino acids. In germline, CDR1 is SEHNR, CDR2 FQNEAQ (reference sequence). This CDR3 reads CASRASGSINEQFF. In DNA form, the CDR3 reads TGTGCCAGCAGGGCTAGCGGGAGTATAAATGAGCAGTTCTTC.

This clonotype was observed a handful of times. CDR3 amino acids: CASSPPLGEPQHF. As DNA, the CDR3 is TGTGCCAGCAGCCCGCCCCTAGGAGAGCCCCAGCATTTT. This chain joins TRBV7-9 and TRBJ1-5, with D hard to call. Per germline, CDR1 SEHNR and CDR2 FQNEAQ (reference sequence). Trimming left V 5 bases short and J 8 bases short, with 13 bases between. The CDR3 runs to 13 residues. Looking up the rest from reference TRBV7-9 and TRBJ1-5 gives the full variable domain: DTGVSQNPRHKITKRGQNVTFRCDPISEHNRLYWYRQTLGQGPEFLTYFQNEAQLEKSRLLSDRFSAERPKGSFSTLEIQRTEQGDSAMYLCASSPPLGEPQHFGDGTRLSIL.

The chain employs TRBV6-5 and TRBJ1-4; TRBD1 aligns across 7 bases. After removal of 2 bases from V and 0 bases from J, the junction contained 12 bases not matched to a gene. The CDR3 is made up of 19 amino acids. From germline, CDR1 is MNHEY and CDR2 SVGAGI. CDR3 in amino acids: CASSYDPVGTESTNEKLFF. In nucleotides, the CDR3 is TGTGCCAGCAGTTACGACCCTGTCGGGACAGAGTCAACTAATGAAAAACTGTTTTTT.

The chain is built from TRBV2 and TRBJ2-1; 7 nucleotides align to TRBD1. This CDR3 region has 13 residues. Trimming cost V 7 bases and J 7 bases; bases outside gene matches: 7. In germline, CDR1 is SNHLY, CDR2 FYNNEI. CDR3: CASIARGRNEQFF. CDR3 nucleotide sequence: TGTGCCAGCATTGCGAGGGGGCGTAATGAGCAGTTCTTC.

The V and J genes are TRBV27 and TRBJ2-1, with 7 bases aligning to TRBD1. J lost 4 bases, V lost 4 bases, and 13 bases had no gene match. The CDR3 runs 17 residues. The germline gives CDR1 MNHEY, CDR2 SMNVEV (reference sequence). The CDR3 sequence is CASSSQRQGAAYNEQFF. CDR3 coding DNA: TGTGCCAGCAGTTCCCAACGACAGGGAGCCGCTTACAATGAGCAGTTCTTC.

The V gene is TRBV10-3, the J gene TRBJ2-2, with D possibly matching TRBD2 (5 bases). Trimming pared 2 bases from V and 7 bases from J, leaving 20 bases between. This CDR3 has 17 residues. Germline CDR1 ENHRY, CDR2 SYGVKD. The CDR3 loop is CAISEQEVPNHGGELFF. The DNA for the CDR3 is TGTGCCATCAGTGAGCAGGAGGTCCCCAATCACGGCGGGGAGCTGTTTTTT.

V and J are TRBV20-1 and TRBJ1-2; no definite D call. This CDR3 is built from 16 residues. CDR1 DFQATT and CDR2 SNEGSKA come from the germline V gene (reference sequence). V lost 0 bases and J lost 7, with 21 bases in between. The CDR3 protein is CSARDGVEAGGRGYTF. The CDR3 region has the DNA TGCAGTGCTAGAGATGGGGTTGAAGCCGGCGGGCGTGGCTACACCTTC.

The V call is TRBV10-3, the J call TRBJ2-6; D is perhaps TRBD1 (5 bases). Deletions cut 6 bases from V and 0 bases from J, with 9 bases between. This CDR3 has 15 residues. Germline V CDR1 and CDR2: ENHRY, SYGVKD. The CDR3 sequence is CAISKQDSGANVLTF. CDR3 nucleotides: TGTGCCATCAGCAAACAGGACTCTGGGGCCAACGTCCTGACTTTC.

V is TRBV9 and J is TRBJ1-1, with D tentatively TRBD1 (6 bases). From germline, CDR1 is SGDLS and CDR2 YYNGEE. The CDR3 sequence is 17 residues long. V shed 4 bases and J shed 2 bases, with 21 bases lying between them. Here the CDR3 DNA reads TGTGCCAGCAGCTCTCGGACAGACTCCGTCGGCAACACTGAAGCTTTCTTT. Its translation: CASSSRTDSVGNTEAFF.

The chain couples TRBV10-3 to TRBJ2-5; D might be TRBD1 (6 bases). Trimming removed 6 bases at V and 2 bases at J, with 10 bases between. The CDR3 covers 13 residues. The germline CDR1 and CDR2 sequences are ENHRY and SYGVKD. This CDR3 reads CAIRGATQETQYF. CDR3 coding DNA: TGTGCCATCAGGGGGGCTACTCAAGAGACCCAGTACTTC.

This clonotype occurred many times. The chain uses TRBV12-3 or TRBV12-4 and TRBJ2-2; TRBD1 agrees at 8 bases. This CDR3 comprises 17 residues. After removal of 6 bases from V and 3 bases from J, the junction contained 12 bases not matched to a gene. The CDR3 here is CASRGIRGLRDTGELFF. The CDR3 DNA is TGTGCCAGCAGGGGCATCAGGGGGCTTAGGGACACCGGGGAGCTGTTTTTT.

This chain uses TRBV5-1 with TRBJ2-7, with D tentatively TRBD1 (6 bases). The germline gives CDR1 SGHRS, CDR2 YFSETQ. V lost 1 base and J 3 bases, leaving 8 bases between the germline ends. CDR3 size: 13 residues. CDR3 in amino acids: CASSLTGNYEQYV. CDR3 DNA: TGCGCCAGCAGCTTGACAGGGAACTACGAGCAGTACGTC.

This clonotype was counted a few times. J is TRBJ2-5 and V is TRBV29-1, with D tentatively TRBD2 (5 bases). CDR1 and CDR2 from the germline V gene are SQVTM and ANQGSEA. V was trimmed by 6 bases and J by 1 base, leaving 15 bases between them. The CDR3 totals 14 residues. This CDR3 reads CSVVRQGGQETQYF. The CDR3, as DNA: TGCAGCGTGGTTAGACAAGGAGGCCAAGAGACCCAGTACTTC.

This clonotype has a handful of counts. V gene TRBV28 combines with J gene TRBJ1-5; perhaps TRBD1 as D (6 bases). CDR3 length: 15 residues. Germline loops: CDR1 MDHEN, CDR2 SYDVKM. The V gene lost 9 bases and the J gene lost 1 base, with 16 bases spanning the gap. Here the CDR3 DNA reads TGTGCCAGTAAAGAGGGGGTAGAAAGCAATCAGCCCCAGCATTTT. Translated: CASKEGVESNQPQHF.

The chain uses TRBV6-5 and TRBJ1-5, with 7 positions matching TRBD1. Per germline, CDR1 MNHEY and CDR2 SVGAGI. This CDR3 is 16 amino acids long. V lost 2 bases to trimming and J lost 6 bases; unmatched junction nucleotides: 10. The CDR3 DNA reads as TGTGCCAGCAGTTACGGGGACAGCCCGGGAAGTCAGCCCCAGCATTTT. It translates to CASSYGDSPGSQPQHF.

The chain is built from TRBV10-1 and TRBJ2-1; possible D gene TRBD2, 6 bases. V lost 4 bases and J lost 7, with 17 bases in between. This CDR3 has 15 amino acids. Germline V gene lookup returns CDR1 WNHNN and CDR2 SYGVQD (reference sequence). The DNA of the CDR3 is TGCGCCAGCAGTGTTAGACTAGGGAACGTTAATGAGCAGTTCTTC. It translates to CASSVRLGNVNEQFF.

V is TRBV20-1 and J is TRBJ2-5, with D maybe TRBD2 (5 bases). The V end lost 3 bases, the J end lost 5 bases, and 16 bases lay between the germline ends. This CDR3 is 14 amino acids long. Germline CDR1 DFQATT, CDR2 SNEGSKA (reference sequence). The CDR3 nucleotides read TGCAGTGCTAGTTTTCTACTAGGCCGGGAGACCCAGTACTTC. It translates to CSASFLLGRETQYF.

This clonotype was counted between two and nine times. This rearrangement joins TRBV6-5 to TRBJ1-1, with D tentatively TRBD1 (5 bases). Germline CDR1 is MNHEY and CDR2 is SVGAGI. The ends were cut back, 2 bases at V and 0 bases at J, with 13 bases in the middle. This CDR3 has 16 amino acids. In DNA, the CDR3 is TGTGCCAGCAGTTACCGCGAGCGGGGACTGAACACTGAAGCTTTCTTT. Residues: CASSYRERGLNTEAFF.